This T cell receptor (beta chain) comes out of a study of cytotoxic CD8 clonotypes in ibrutinib-treated CLL. Whole-study context: After treatment lasting a median approximately eleven months, range 6 to 36, response samples were collected.

Germline lookup yields CDR1 MNHEY and CDR2 SVGAGI. The length of the CDR3 is 15 residues. Trimming removed 5 bases from V and 4 bases from J; junction bases left unmatched: 10. The repertoire was sequenced with immunoSEQ multiplex PCR; TCRdb's copy has only in-frame clones and lacks some. The data show 200,000 or so clones, more than 70% seen once. The sequence derives from a human donor with chronic lymphocytic leukemia. The chain joins TRBV6-5 to TRBJ1-1, with TRBD1 identical over 7 bases. The sample in question was PBMCs, obtained after 12 months of ibrutinib treatment. The CDR3 loop is CASSRTGLGGTEAFF. CDR3 in DNA: TGTGCCAGCAGTCGGACAGGCCTCGGGGGCACTGAAGCTTTCTTT.